The 6 T cell receptor beta chains given below trace back to one sample, sequenced in a study of beta chain features in type 1 diabetes. The whole isolated RNA underwent reverse transcription, so sequencing captured expressed TCRB transcripts. Assay: immunoSEQ multiplex PCR; the TCRdb copy retains only in-frame clones and omits some. Of 450,000 to 600,000 clones in the sample, about 30% were seen once. The sequenced sample was naive CD4+ T cells from blood. All receptors come from a man between 18 and 29 years old in good health.

This clone has more than one count but fewer than ten. The chain links TRBV15 to TRBJ1-4; D is uncertain. CDR1 is LNHNV, CDR2 YYDKDF, per germline (reference sequence). Trimming shortened V by 5 bases and J by 0 bases, and 16 bases separated the two germline ends. CDR3 length: 17 amino acids. CDR3 nucleotides: TGTGCCACCAGCCCTCCCCATTCAGAGGCAACTAATGAAAAACTGTTTTTT. Amino acids: CATSPPHSEATNEKLFF.

This clone showed up just a few times. The chain joins TRBV5-1 to TRBJ2-7; 9 nucleotides line up with TRBD1. V trimming: 4 bases; J trimming: 4 bases; junction bases outside the gene matches: 9. Germline V lookup: CDR1 SGHRS, CDR2 YFSETQ. This CDR3 is built from 15 residues. DNA for the CDR3: TGCGCCAGCAGCCTTGGGGGACAGGGCTTTTACGAGCAGTACTTC. Translated, it gives CASSLGGQGFYEQYF.

The chain has TRBV9 and TRBJ2-3, with 10 bases aligning to TRBD2. Per germline, CDR1 SGDLS and CDR2 YYNGEE. This CDR3 has 16 amino acids. The V segment lost 4 bases and the J segment 6 bases; nucleotides outside the gene matches: 11. The CDR3 region is CASSPPHRGLADTQYF. In DNA form, the CDR3 reads TGTGCCAGCAGCCCCCCTCACCGGGGACTAGCGGATACGCAGTATTTT.

This clone was observed a few times. V usage is TRBV5-4 and J usage is TRBJ2-1; 10 bases align to TRBD2. The CDR3 loop spans 15 amino acids. CDR1 and CDR2 from the germline V gene are SGHNT and YYREEE (reference sequence). V lost 4 bases and J lost 8; bases outside the gene matches: 9. This chain's CDR3 is CASSDLAGASDEQFF. In DNA form, the CDR3 reads TGTGCCAGCAGCGATCTAGCGGGAGCATCGGATGAGCAGTTCTTC.

This sequence joins TRBV15 and TRBJ1-2; D not resolved. The CDR3 is 16 amino acids. V dropped 3 bases and J dropped 0 bases, with 14 bases sitting between them. CDR1 is LNHNV and CDR2 is YYDKDF in the germline V gene (reference sequence). As DNA, the CDR3 is TGTGCCACCAGCAGGGACTCCGGACCAACTAACTATGGCTACACCTTC. It yields the protein CATSRDSGPTNYGYTF.

This rearrangement joins TRBV7-9 to TRBJ2-7; maybe TRBD1 (5 bases). CDR1 and CDR2 (germline): SEHNR, FQNEAQ (reference sequence). This CDR3 is built from 15 residues. V dropped 5 bases and J dropped 6 bases, with 20 bases sitting between them. CDR3 DNA: TGTGCCAGCAGCGCCGACAGCCGGGCCCAATCCGAGCAGTACTTC. It encodes CASSADSRAQSEQYF.